The clone carrying this T cell receptor beta chain has more than one count but fewer than ten. Its antigen is not identified. The CDR3 covers 15 residues. Germline CDR1 and CDR2: MNHEY and SMNVEV (reference sequence). The trim removed 7 bases at V and 7 bases at J, leaving 12 bases unmatched. The sample is drawn from a study of cytomegalovirus exposure and HLA in healthy donors. This PCR relied on a set of 60 Vbeta primers and 13 Jbeta primers. Some clones are missing from TCRdb's copy, which holds only in-frame ones; the method was immunoSEQ multiplex PCR. The profile shows approximately 100,000 clones, more than 60% of them singletons. Whole-study results and caveats: Most TCR sequences were uncommon, yet certain public TCRs appeared in many donors. Researchers left out some V segments, among them TRBV6-2 and TRBV6-3, as indistinguishable. As a later analysis showed, a missense DCLRE1C variant was linked to trimming of TCR beta V- and J-genes. Most of the TCR beta V segments (in an earlier analysis) were productive either about 87% or about 30% of the time.

Sequencing used PBMCs. This clonotype originated in a man aged 45-60 years in good health and CMV-seronegative. The chain carries TRBV27 and TRBJ2-1, with 8 positions matching TRBD1. The CDR3 spells CASKTGGWDMNEQFF. CDR3 DNA: TGTGCCAGCAAAACAGGGGGGTGGGATATGAATGAGCAGTTCTTC.